This TCR beta chain was sequenced in a study of CD8 T cells in Susac syndrome. The V end lost 5 bases, the J end lost 4 bases, and 20 bases lay between the germline ends. The CDR3 has 16 residues. Germline V gives CDR1 SEHNR, CDR2 FQNEAQ (reference sequence). Reverse transcription used roughly 0.5 to 1 ug RNA and random hexamers. TCR beta CDR3 was amplified by immunoSEQ covering 54 Vbeta and 13 Jbeta. TCRdb reprocessed the immunoSEQ multiplex PCR reads via MiXCR and lists one record per CDR3 protein. Of 200,000 to 250,000 distinct CDR3 sequences listed, 95% are singletons. This TCR was sampled from a human donor with multiple sclerosis. The sequencing input was CD4+ T cells from PBMCs. The chain joins TRBV7-9 to TRBJ1-2, with D possibly TRBD1 on 5 matching bases. The CDR3 protein is CASSHLVGRRGYGYTF. For the CDR3, the DNA is TGTGCCAGCAGCCACCTGGTGGGGCGTCGTGGCTATGGCTACACCTTC.